This TCR beta chain was identified in a study of blood T cell repertoires in COVID-19. Study information: The origin of the acute and convalescent COVID-19 samples was the United States, Italy and Spain. PBMCs, B-cell-depleted T cells, or T cells were the source of the cDNA or gDNA that made up the material.

Measured with immunoSEQ multiplex PCR; TCRdb has only the in-frame clones, and not every one. The sample includes around 140,000 clones, almost 80% of them seen just once. Clinical history reported by participants formed the basis on which cohorts were assigned. Recovered status applied to Cohort 3 donors who had two consecutive negative PCRs. It also applied to those with clearance or with symptom resolution. The germline V gene encodes CDR1 LGHDT and CDR2 YNNKEL (reference sequence). CDR3 length equals 18 residues. J lost 1 base, V lost 3 bases, and 12 bases had no gene match. The sample comprised PBMCs or T cells enriched from blood (not recorded which). This chain joins TRBV3-1 (or the pseudogene TRBV3-2) and TRBJ1-1, with 9 bases identical to TRBD1. The receptor was derived from a woman aged 50 to 60 who had recovered from COVID-19. The CDR3 nucleotides are TGTGCCAGCAGCCAGACAGGGGGTTTTTCCCCGCAGAACACTGAAGCTTTCTTT. Protein product: CASSQTGGFSPQNTEAFF.